This T cell receptor (beta chain) is from a study of blood T cell repertoires in COVID-19. The wider study: Both acute and convalescent COVID-19 samples were obtained from the United States, Italy and Spain. The analysed material was cDNA or gDNA that came from T cells, B-cell-depleted T cells, or PBMCs.

Germline-derived CDR1 and CDR2 are LNHDA and SQIVND (reference sequence). The CDR3 is 16 residues long. V lost 3 bases to trimming and J lost 4 bases; unmatched junction nucleotides: 11. Original handling: Scientists estimated how many nucleated cells there were by amplifying reference gene primers. TCRdb keeps only in-frame clones here, not all; method: immunoSEQ multiplex PCR. Clone size and the V and J calls come from that table; the DNA yielded D and trimming. This sample yields about 160,000 clones, of which over 70% are seen a single time; about 5.8% belongs to the top ten. This clone was observed a few times. Cohorts were assigned according to the clinical history that participants reported.

Sequencing used PBMCs or T cells enriched from blood (not recorded which). The TCR sequence derives from a middle-aged woman with acute COVID-19. V gene TRBV19 combines with J gene TRBJ2-7, with TRBD2 identical over 8 bases. CDR3 loop: CASSIGLASGAYEQYF. CDR3 coding DNA: TGTGCCAGTAGTATTGGACTAGCTTCCGGGGCGTACGAGCAGTACTTC.